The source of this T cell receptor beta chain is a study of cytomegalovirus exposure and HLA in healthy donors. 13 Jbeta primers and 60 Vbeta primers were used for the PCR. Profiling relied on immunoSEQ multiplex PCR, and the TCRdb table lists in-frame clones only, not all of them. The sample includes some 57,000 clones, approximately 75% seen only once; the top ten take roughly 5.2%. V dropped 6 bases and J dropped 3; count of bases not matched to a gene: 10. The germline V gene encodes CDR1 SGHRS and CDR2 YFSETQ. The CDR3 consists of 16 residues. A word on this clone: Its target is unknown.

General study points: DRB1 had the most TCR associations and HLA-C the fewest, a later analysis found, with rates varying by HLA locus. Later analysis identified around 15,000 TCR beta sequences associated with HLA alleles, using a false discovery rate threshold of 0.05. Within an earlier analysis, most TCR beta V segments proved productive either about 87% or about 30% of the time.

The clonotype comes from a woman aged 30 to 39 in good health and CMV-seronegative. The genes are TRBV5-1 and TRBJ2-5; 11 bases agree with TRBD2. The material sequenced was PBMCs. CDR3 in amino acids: CASTPSLAGGEETQYF. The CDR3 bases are TGCGCCAGCACCCCGTCGCTAGCGGGAGGCGAAGAGACCCAGTACTTC.